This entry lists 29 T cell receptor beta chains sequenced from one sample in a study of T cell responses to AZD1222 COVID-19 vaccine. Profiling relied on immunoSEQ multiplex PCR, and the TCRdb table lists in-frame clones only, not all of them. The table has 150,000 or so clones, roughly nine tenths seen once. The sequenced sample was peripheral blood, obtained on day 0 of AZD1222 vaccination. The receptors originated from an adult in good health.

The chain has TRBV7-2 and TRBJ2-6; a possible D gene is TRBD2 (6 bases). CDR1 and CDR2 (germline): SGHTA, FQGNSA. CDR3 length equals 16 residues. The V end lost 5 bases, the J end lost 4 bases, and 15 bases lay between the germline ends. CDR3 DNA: TGTGCCAGCAGCCCCAGCGGAGGGAACGGGGCCAACGTCCTGACTTTC. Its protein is CASSPSGGNGANVLTF.

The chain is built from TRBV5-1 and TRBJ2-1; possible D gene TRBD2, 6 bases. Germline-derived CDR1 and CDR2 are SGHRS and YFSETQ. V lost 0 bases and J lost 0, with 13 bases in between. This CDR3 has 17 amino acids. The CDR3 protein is CASSLAEAGSSYNEQFF. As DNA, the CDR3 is TGCGCCAGCAGCTTGGCCGAGGCGGGGAGCTCCTACAATGAGCAGTTCTTC. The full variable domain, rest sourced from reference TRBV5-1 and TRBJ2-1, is KAGVTQTPRYLIKTRGQQVTLSCSPISGHRSVSWYQQTPGQGLQFLFEYFSETQRNKGNFPGRFSGRQFSNSRSEMNVSTLELGDSALYLCASSLAEAGSSYNEQFFGPGTRLTVL.

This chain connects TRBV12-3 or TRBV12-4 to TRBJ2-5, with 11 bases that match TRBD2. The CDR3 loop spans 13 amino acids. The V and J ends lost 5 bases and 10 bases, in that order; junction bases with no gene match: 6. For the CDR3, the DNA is TGTGCCAGCAGTACCGGGACTAGCGGTTACCAGTACTTC. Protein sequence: CASSTGTSGYQYF.

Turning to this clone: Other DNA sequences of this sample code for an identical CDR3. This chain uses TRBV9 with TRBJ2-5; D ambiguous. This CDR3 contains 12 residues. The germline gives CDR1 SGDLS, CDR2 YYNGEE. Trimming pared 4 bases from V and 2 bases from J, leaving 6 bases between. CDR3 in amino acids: CASSRQQETQYF. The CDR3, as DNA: TGTGCCAGCAGCCGACAACAAGAGACCCAGTACTTC.

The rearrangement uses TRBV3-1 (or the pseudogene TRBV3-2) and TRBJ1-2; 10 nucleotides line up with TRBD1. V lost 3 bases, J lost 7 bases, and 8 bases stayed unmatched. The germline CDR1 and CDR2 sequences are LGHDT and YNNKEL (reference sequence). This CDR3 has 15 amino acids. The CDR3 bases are TGTGCCAGCAGCCAGCTTAGACAGGGGGCATCTGGCTACACCTTC. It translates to CASSQLRQGASGYTF.

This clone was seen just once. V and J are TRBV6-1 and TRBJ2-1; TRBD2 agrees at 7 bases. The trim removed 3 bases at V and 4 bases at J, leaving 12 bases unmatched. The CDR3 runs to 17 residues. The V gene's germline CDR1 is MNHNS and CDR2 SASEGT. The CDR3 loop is CASSDPWDGRQYNEQFF. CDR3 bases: TGTGCCAGCAGTGACCCCTGGGACGGGAGGCAGTACAATGAGCAGTTCTTC.

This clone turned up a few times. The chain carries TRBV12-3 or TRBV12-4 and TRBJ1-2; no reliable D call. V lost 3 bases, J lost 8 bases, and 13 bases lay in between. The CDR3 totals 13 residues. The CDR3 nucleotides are TGTGCCAGCAGTTTGGTCGAGGAACTCGGCTACACCTTC. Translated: CASSLVEELGYTF.

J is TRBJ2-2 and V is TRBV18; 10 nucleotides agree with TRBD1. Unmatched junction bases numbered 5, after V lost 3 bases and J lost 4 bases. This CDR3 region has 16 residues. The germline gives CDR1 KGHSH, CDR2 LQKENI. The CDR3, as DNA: TGTGCCAGCTCACCGACGGGGACAGGGGCCACCGGGGAGCTGTTTTTT. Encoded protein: CASSPTGTGATGELFF.

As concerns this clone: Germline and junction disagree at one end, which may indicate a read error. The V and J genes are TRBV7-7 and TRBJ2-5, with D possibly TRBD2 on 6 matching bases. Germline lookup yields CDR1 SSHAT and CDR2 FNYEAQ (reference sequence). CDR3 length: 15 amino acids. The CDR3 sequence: CASSSAGRREETQYF. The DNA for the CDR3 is TGTGCTAGCAGCTCCGCGGGACGAAGGGAGGAGACCCAGTACTTC.

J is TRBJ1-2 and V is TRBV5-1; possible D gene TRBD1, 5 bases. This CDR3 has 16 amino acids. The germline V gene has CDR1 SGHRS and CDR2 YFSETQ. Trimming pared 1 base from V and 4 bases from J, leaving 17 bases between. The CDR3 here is CASSLYTGASVYGYTF. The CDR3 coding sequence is TGCGCCAGCAGCTTGTACACAGGAGCAAGCGTCTATGGCTACACCTTC.

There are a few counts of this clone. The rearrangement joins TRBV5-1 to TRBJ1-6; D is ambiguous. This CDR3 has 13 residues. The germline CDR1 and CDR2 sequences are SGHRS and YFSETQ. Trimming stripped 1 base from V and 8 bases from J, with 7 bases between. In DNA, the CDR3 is TGCGCCAGCAGCTTGAGGGAGGATTCACCCCTCCACTTT. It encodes CASSLREDSPLHF.

The CDR3 sequence is CASSIDRERGYTF. CDR3 DNA sequence: TGTGCCAGTAGTATCGACAGGGAACGGGGCTACACCTTC. J is TRBJ1-2 and V is TRBV19; the match to TRBD1 covers 7 bases. CDR1 is LNHDA and CDR2 is SQIVND in the germline V gene (reference sequence). The trim removed 3 bases at V and 8 bases at J, leaving 6 bases unmatched. This CDR3 comprises 13 residues.

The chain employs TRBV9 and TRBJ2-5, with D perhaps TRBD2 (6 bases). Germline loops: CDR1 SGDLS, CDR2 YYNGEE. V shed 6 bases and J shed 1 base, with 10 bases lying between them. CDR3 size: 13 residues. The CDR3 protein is CASTAGPQETQYF. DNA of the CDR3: TGTGCCAGCACCGCGGGGCCCCAAGAGACCCAGTACTTC.

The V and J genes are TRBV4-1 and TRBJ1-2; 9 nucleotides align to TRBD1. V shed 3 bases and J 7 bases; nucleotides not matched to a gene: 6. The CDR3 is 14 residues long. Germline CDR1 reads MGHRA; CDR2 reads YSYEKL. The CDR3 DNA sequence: TGCGCCAGCAGCCACCGGGGACAGGGCCTTGGCTACACCTTC. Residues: CASSHRGQGLGYTF.

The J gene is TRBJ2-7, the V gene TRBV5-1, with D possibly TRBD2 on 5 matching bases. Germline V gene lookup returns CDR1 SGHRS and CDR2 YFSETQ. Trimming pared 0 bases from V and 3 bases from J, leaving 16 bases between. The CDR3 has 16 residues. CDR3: CASSLGEYVSYYEQYF. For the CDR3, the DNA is TGCGCCAGCAGCTTGGGGGAGTACGTGTCTTACTACGAGCAGTACTTC.

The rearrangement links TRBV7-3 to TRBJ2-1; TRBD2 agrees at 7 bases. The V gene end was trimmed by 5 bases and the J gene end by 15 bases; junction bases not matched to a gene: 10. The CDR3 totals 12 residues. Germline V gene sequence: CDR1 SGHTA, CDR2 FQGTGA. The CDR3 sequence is CASSQYGGSPFF. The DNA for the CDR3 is TGTGCCAGCAGCCAATACGGCGGGAGCCCGTTCTTC.

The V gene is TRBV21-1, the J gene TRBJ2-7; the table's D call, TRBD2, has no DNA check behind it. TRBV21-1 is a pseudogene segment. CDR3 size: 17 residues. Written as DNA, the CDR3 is TGTGCCAGCAGCCCCCTGGGGGGAAGGGCGCGTTTTTACGAGCAGTACTTC. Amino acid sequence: CASSPLGGRARFYEQYF.

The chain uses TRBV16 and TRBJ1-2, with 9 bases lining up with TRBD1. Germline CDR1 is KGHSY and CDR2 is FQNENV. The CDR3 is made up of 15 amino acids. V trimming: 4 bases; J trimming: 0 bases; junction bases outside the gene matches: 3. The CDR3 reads CASSPRDRANYGYTF. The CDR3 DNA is TGTGCCAGCAGCCCCAGGGACAGGGCTAACTATGGCTACACCTTC.

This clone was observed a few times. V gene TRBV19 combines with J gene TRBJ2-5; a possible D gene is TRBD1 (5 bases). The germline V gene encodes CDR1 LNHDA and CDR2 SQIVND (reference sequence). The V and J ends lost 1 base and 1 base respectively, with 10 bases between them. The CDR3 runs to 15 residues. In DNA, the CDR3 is TGTGCCAGTAGTATAGGACAGCCAGGCCAAGAGACCCAGTACTTC. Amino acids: CASSIGQPGQETQYF. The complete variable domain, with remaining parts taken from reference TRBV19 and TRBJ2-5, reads DGGITQSPKYLFRKEGQNVTLSCEQNLNHDAMYWYRQDPGQGLRLIYYSQIVNDFQKGDIAEGYSVSREKKESFPLTVTSAQKNPTAFYLCASSIGQPGQETQYFGPGTRLLVL.

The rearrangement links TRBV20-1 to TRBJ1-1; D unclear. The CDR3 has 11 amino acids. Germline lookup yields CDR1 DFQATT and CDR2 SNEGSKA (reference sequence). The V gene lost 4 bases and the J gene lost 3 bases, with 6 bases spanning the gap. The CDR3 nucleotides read TGCAGTGCTACCGGGGACACTGAAGCTTTCTTT. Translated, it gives CSATGDTEAFF.

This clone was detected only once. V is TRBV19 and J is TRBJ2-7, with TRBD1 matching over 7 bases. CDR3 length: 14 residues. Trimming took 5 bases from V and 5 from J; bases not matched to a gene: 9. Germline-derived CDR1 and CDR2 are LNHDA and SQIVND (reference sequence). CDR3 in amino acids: CASSGTGTANEQYF. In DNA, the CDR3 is TGTGCCAGTAGTGGGACCGGGACAGCCAACGAGCAGTACTTC.

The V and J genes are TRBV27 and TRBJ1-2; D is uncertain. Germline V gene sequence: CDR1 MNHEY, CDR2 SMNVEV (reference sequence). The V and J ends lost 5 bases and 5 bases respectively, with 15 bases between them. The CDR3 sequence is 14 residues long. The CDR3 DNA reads TGTGCCAGCAGTCCGGACGGGGTACTATATGGCTACACCTTC. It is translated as CASSPDGVLYGYTF.

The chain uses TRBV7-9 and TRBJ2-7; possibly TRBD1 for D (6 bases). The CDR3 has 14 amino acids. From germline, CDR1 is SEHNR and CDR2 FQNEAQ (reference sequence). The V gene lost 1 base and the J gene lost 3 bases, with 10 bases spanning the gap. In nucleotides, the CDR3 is TGTGCCAGCAGCTTAGGGGACACCTACTACGAGCAGTACTTC. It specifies CASSLGDTYYEQYF.

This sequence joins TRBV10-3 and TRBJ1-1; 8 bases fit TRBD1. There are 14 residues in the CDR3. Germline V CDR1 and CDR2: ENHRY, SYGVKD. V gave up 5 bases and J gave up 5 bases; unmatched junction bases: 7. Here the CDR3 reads CAISRQGSDTEAFF. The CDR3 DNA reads TGTGCCATCAGTAGACAGGGGTCGGATACTGAAGCTTTCTTT.

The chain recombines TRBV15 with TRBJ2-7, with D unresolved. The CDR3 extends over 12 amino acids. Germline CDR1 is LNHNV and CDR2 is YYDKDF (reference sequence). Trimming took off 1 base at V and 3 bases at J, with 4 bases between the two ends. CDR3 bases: TGTGCCACCAGCAGAGTGGACTACGAGCAGTACTTC. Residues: CATSRVDYEQYF.

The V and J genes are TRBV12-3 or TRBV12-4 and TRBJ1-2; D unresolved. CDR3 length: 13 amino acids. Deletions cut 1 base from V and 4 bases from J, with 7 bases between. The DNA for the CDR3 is TGTGCCAGCAGTTTAGGCCGATCCTATGGCTACACCTTC. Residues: CASSLGRSYGYTF.

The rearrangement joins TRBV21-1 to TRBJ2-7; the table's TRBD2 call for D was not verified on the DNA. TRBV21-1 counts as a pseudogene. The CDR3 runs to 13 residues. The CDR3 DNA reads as TGTGCCAGCACCGTAGCGGGGAAGTACGAGCAGTACTTC. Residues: CASTVAGKYEQYF.

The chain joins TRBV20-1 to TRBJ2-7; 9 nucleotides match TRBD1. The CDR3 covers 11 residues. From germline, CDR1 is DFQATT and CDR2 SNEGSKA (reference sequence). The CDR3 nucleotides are TGCAACGCGGGACAGGGCCTTATTCAATACTTC. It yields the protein CNAGQGLIQYF.

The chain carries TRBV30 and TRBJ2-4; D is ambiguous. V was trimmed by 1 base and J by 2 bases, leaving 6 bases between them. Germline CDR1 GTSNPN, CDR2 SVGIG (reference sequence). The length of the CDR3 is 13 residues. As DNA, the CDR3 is TGTGCCTGGAGTGGGGTTTCCAAAAACATTCAGTACTTC. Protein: CAWSGVSKNIQYF.